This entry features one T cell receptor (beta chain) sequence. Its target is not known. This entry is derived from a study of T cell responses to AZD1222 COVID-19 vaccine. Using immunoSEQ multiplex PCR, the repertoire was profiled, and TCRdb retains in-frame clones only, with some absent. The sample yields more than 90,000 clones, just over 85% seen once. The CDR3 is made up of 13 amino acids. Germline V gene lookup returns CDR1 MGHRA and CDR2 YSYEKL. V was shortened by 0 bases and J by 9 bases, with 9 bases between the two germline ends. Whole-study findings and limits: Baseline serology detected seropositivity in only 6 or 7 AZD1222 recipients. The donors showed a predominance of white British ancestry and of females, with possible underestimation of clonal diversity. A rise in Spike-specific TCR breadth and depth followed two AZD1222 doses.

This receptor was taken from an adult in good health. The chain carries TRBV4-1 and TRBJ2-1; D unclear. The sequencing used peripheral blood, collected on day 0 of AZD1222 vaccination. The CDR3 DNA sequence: TGCGCCAGCAGCCAAGATACCCGTGTTGAGCAGTTCTTC. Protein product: CASSQDTRVEQFF.